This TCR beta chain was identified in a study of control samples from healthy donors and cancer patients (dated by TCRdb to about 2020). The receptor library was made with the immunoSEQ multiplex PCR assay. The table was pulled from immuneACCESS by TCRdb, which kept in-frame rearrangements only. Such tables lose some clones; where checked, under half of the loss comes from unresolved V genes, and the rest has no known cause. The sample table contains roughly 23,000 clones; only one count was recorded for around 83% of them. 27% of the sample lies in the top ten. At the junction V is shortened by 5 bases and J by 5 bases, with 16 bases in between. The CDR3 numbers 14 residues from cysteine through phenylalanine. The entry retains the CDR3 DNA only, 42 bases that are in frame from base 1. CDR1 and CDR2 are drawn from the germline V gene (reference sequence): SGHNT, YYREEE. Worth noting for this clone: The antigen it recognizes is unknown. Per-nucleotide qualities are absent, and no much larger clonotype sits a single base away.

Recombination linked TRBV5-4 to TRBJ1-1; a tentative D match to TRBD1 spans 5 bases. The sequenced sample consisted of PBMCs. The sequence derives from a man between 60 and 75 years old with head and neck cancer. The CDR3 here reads CASSQGRGQTEAFF. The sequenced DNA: TGTGCCAGCAGTCAGGGACGAGGTCAAACTGAAGCTTTCTTT.